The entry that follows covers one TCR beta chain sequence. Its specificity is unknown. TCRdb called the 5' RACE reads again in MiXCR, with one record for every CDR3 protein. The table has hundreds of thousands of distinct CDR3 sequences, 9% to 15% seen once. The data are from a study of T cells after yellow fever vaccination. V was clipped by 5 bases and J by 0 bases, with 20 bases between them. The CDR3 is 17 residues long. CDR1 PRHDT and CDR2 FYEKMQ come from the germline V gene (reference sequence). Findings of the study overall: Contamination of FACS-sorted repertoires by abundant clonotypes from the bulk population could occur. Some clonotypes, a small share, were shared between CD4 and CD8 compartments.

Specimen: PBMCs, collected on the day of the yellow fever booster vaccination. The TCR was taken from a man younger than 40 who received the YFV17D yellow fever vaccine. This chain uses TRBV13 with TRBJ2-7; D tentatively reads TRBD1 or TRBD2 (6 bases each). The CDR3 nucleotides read TGTGCCAGCAGCACCCGGGACATAGGGGGGCACTCCTACGAGCAGTACTTC. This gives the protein CASSTRDIGGHSYEQYF. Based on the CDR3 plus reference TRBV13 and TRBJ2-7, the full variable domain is AAGVIQSPRHLIKEKRETATLKCYPIPRHDTVYWYQQGPGQDPQFLISFYEKMQSDKGSIPDRFSAQQFSDYHSELNMSSLELGDSALYFCASSTRDIGGHSYEQYFGPGTRLTVT.